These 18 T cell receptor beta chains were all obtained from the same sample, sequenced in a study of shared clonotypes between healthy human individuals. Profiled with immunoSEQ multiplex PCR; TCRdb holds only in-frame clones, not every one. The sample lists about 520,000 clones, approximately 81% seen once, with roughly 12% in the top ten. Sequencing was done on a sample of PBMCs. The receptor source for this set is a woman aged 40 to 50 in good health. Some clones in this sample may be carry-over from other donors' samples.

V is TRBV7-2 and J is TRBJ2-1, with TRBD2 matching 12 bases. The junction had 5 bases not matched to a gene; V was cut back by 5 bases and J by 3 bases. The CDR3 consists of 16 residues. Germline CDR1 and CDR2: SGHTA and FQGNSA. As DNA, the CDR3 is TGTGCCAGCAGCCCCCCTAGCGGGAGGGTCTACAATGAGCAGTTCTTC. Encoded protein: CASSPPSGRVYNEQFF.

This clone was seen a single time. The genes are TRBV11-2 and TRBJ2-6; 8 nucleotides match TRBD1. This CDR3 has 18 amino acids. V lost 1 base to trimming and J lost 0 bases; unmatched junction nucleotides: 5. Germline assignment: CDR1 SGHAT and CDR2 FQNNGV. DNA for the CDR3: TGTGCCAGCAGCTTAGTACGACAGGGGTTCTCTGGGGCCAACGTCCTGACTTTC. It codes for CASSLVRQGFSGANVLTF.

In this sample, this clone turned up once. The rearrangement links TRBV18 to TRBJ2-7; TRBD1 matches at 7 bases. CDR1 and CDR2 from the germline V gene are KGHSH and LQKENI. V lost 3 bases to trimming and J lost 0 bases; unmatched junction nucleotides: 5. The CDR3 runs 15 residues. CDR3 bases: TGTGCCAGCTCACCTACGACAGGGCTCTCCTACGAGCAGTACTTC. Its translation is CASSPTTGLSYEQYF. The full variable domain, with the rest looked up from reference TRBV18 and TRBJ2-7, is NAGVMQNPRHLVRRRGQEARLRCSPMKGHSHVYWYRQLPEEGLKFMVYLQKENIIDESGMPKERFSAEFPKEGPSILRIQQVVRGDSAAYFCASSPTTGLSYEQYFGPGTRLTVT.

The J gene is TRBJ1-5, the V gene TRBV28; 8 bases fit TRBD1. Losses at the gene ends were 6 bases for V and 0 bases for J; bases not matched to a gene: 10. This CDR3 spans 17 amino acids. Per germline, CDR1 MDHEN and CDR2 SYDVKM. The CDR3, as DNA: TGTGCCAGCAGCCAGGGACAGGCTATCTATAGCAATCAGCCCCAGCATTTT. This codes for CASSQGQAIYSNQPQHF.

The CDR3 nucleotides are TGTGCCAGCAGTGAACCCGGGGGCTCCACTGAAGCTTTCTTT. Protein product: CASSEPGGSTEAFF. The chain links TRBV6-1 to TRBJ1-1, with D possibly being TRBD1 (6 bases). The ends were cut back, 2 bases at V and 4 bases at J, with 11 bases in the middle. The length of the CDR3 is 14 residues. In germline, CDR1 is MNHNS, CDR2 SASEGT.

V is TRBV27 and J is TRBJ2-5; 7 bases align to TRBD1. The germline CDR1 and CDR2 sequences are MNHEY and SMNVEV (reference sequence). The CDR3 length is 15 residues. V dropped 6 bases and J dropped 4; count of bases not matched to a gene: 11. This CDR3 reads CASRETGTARETQYF. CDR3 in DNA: TGTGCCAGCAGAGAAACCGGGACAGCGAGAGAGACCCAGTACTTC.

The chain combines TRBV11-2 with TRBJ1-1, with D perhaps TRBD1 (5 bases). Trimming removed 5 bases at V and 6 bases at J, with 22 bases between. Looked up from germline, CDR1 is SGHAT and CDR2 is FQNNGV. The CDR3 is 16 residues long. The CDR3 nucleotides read TGTGCCAGCAGCCGGGGACGGTCTCGGTTCGGGTCTGAAGCTTTCTTT. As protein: CASSRGRSRFGSEAFF.

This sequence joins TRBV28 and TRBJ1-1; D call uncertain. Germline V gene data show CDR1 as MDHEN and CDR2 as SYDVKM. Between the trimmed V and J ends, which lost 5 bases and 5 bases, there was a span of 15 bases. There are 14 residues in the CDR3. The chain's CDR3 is CASSPSIGWTEAFF. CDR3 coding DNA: TGTGCCAGCAGTCCCTCTATTGGCTGGACTGAAGCTTTCTTT.

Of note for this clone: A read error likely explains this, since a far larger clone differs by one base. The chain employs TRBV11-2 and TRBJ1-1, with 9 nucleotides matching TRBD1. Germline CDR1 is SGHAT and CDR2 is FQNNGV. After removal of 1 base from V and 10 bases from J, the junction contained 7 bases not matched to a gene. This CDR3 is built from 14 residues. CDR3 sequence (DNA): TGTGCCAGCAGCTTAGTCTCACAGGGGGCTGGAGCTTTCTTT. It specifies CASSLVSQGAGAFF.

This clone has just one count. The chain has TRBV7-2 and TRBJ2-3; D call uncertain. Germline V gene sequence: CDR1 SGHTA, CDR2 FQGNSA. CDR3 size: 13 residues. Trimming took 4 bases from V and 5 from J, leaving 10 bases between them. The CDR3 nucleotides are TGTGCCAGCAGCTGGGGTTGGGGAGATACGCAGTATTTT. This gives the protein CASSWGWGDTQYF.

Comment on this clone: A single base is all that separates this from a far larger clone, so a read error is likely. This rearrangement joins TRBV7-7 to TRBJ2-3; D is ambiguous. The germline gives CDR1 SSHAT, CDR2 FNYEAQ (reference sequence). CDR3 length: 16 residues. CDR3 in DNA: TGTGCTAGCAGCTTAGGGCTAGAGCTGGGCACAGATACGCAGTATTTT. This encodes CASSLGLELGTDTQYF.

CDR3 sequence (DNA): TGTGCCAGCAGTTTCGGGAATCCGGAAAAACTGTTTTTT. Translating gives CASSFGNPEKLFF. The rearrangement links TRBV2 to TRBJ1-4, with D uncertain. Germline CDR1 is SNHLY and CDR2 is FYNNEI. This CDR3 is 13 amino acids long. Trimming stripped 5 bases from V and 8 bases from J, with 12 bases between.

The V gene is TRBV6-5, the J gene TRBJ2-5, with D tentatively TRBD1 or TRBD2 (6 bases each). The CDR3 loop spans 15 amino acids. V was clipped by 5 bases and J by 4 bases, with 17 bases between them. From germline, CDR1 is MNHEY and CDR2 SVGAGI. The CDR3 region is CASSTLAGGGETQYF. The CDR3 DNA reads TGTGCCAGCAGTACCCTAGCTGGAGGGGGAGAGACCCAGTACTTC.

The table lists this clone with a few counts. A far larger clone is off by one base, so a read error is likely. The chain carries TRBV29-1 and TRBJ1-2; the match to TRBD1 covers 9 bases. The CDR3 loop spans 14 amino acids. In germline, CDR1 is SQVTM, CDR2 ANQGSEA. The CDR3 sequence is CSVKDRGTGNGYTF. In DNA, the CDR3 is TGCAGCGTTAAAGATCGGGGGACAGGGAATGGCTACACCTTC.

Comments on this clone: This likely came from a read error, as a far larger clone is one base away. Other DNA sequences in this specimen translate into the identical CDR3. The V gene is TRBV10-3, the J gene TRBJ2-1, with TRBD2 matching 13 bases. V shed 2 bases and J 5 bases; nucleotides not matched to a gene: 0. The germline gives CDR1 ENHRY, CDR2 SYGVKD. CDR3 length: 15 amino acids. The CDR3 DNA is TGTGCCATCAGTGAGGGACTAGCGGGAGACAATGAGCAGTTCTTC. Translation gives CAISEGLAGDNEQFF.

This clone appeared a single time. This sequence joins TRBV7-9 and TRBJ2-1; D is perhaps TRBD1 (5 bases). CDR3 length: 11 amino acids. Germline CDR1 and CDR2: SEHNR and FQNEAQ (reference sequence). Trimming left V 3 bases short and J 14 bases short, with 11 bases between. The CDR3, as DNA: TGTGCCAGCAGCTTGGGCCCAGGGAAGTTCTTC. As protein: CASSLGPGKFF.

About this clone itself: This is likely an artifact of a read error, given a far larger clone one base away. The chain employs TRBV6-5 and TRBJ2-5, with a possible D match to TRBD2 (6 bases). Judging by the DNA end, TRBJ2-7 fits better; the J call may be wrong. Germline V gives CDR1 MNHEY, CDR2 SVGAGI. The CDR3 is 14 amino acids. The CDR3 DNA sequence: TGTGCCAGCATGGTAGCGGAGCTATCCTACGAGCAGTACTTC. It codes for CASMVAELSYEQYF.

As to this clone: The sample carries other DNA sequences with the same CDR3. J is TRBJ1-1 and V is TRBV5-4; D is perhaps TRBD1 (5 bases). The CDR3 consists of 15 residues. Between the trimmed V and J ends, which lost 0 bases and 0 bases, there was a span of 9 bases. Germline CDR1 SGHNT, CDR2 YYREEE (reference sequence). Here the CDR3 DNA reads TGTGCCAGCAGCTTGGGGGGCAGCATGAACACTGAAGCTTTCTTT. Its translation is CASSLGGSMNTEAFF.